These 20 T cell receptor beta chains originate from one sample sequenced in a study of shared clonotypes between healthy human individuals. Sequencing used immunoSEQ multiplex PCR; TCRdb keeps in-frame clones, though not all of them. The sample yields about 1.5 million clones, under 99% seen once. The sequenced sample was naive CD4+ T cells sorted from blood. Indicated subset: CD45RA+ positively selected. The source of these receptors is a man aged 25 to 40 in good health.

Regarding this clone: The same CDR3 also results from other DNA sequences found in this sample. V usage is TRBV9 and J usage is TRBJ1-1; D gene unclear. The ends were cut back, 3 bases at V and 2 bases at J, with 8 bases in the middle. The CDR3 is 13 amino acids. Germline V gene lookup returns CDR1 SGDLS and CDR2 YYNGEE. The CDR3 bases are TGTGCCAGCAGCGCAGAGCTTAACACTGAAGCTTTCTTT. Translated, it gives CASSAELNTEAFF.

This chain joins TRBV10-3 and TRBJ1-1, with D perhaps TRBD1 (6 bases). Trimming cost V 10 bases and J 4 bases, with 13 bases left between them. The CDR3 has 12 amino acids. The V gene's germline CDR1 is ENHRY and CDR2 SYGVKD. CDR3 protein: CATGVLGTEAFF. The DNA of the CDR3 is TGTGCCACAGGGGTCTTGGGCACTGAAGCTTTCTTT.

The J gene is TRBJ2-1, the V gene TRBV7-2; no clear D gene. CDR3 length equals 15 residues. Between the trimmed V and J ends, which lost 0 bases and 5 bases, there was a span of 11 bases. Looked up from germline, CDR1 is SGHTA and CDR2 is FQGNSA. The CDR3 loop reads CASSLAVYDDNEQFF. The CDR3 bases are TGTGCCAGCAGCTTAGCGGTTTACGACGACAATGAGCAGTTCTTC.

The rearrangement uses TRBV14 and TRBJ2-3; D remains ambiguous. In germline, CDR1 is SGHDN, CDR2 FVKESK. The CDR3 is 12 residues long. V was cut by 1 base and J by 7 bases, with 6 bases left in between. CDR3 region: CASSQVGYTQYF. CDR3 DNA sequence: TGTGCCAGCAGCCAAGTAGGGTATACGCAGTATTTT.

The chain joins TRBV19 to TRBJ2-7; the D gene could be TRBD1 or TRBD2 (5 bases each). The germline gives CDR1 LNHDA, CDR2 SQIVND (reference sequence). Trimming shortened V by 2 bases and J by 0 bases, and 8 bases separated the two germline ends. The CDR3 totals 14 residues. The CDR3 DNA reads as TGTGCCAGTAGTATAAAGGGGAGCTCCTACGAGCAGTACTTC. This encodes CASSIKGSSYEQYF.

This clone was recorded once. The chain combines TRBV29-1 with TRBJ2-7, with D possibly matching TRBD2 (6 bases). The V end was cut by 7 bases, the J end by 4 bases, with 17 bases between. The length of the CDR3 is 13 residues. From germline, CDR1 is SQVTM and CDR2 ANQGSEA. The CDR3 region is CSARPLGGYEQYF. CDR3 bases: TGCAGCGCTCGCCCCTTGGGAGGATACGAGCAGTACTTC.

The chain has TRBV11-2 and TRBJ1-3; D gene unclear. The V end was cut by 5 bases, the J end by 4 bases, with 12 bases between. Germline V lookup: CDR1 SGHAT, CDR2 FQNNGV. The CDR3 has 14 residues. CDR3 in amino acids: CASSLRAQGNTIYF. CDR3 sequence (DNA): TGTGCCAGCAGCCTAAGAGCCCAGGGAAACACCATATATTTT.

CDR3 nucleotides: TGTGCCAGCTCGCGGGACTCTGGGAGCTCCTACGAGCAGTACTTC. This gives the protein CASSRDSGSSYEQYF. The V gene is TRBV18, the J gene TRBJ2-7; tentative D call: TRBD2 (6 bases). The CDR3 runs to 15 residues. Looked up from germline, CDR1 is KGHSH and CDR2 is LQKENI. V was shortened by 6 bases and J by 0 bases, with 15 bases between the two germline ends.

This clone appeared many times. The chain links TRBV6-5 to TRBJ1-5, with 8 bases identical to TRBD1. Germline lookup yields CDR1 MNHEY and CDR2 SVGAGI. The V gene end was trimmed by 2 bases and the J gene end by 10 bases; junction bases not matched to a gene: 4. This CDR3 has 13 residues. The CDR3 region has the DNA TGTGCCAGCAGTTACAGCAGGGGGCTACCCCAGCATTTT. This codes for CASSYSRGLPQHF.

V is TRBV18 and J is TRBJ2-3; 9 bases match TRBD2. This CDR3 has 18 residues. The germline gives CDR1 KGHSH, CDR2 LQKENI. Trimming cost V 4 bases and J 2 bases; bases outside gene matches: 13. In nucleotides, the CDR3 is TGTGCCAGCTCACGGAATAGCGGGAGTCGGTTGGTCACAGATACGCAGTATTTT. As protein: CASSRNSGSRLVTDTQYF.

The chain recombines TRBV5-6 with TRBJ1-1; no clear D. CDR1 and CDR2 from the germline V gene are SGHDT and YYEEEE. The ends were cut back, 0 bases at V and 2 bases at J, with 8 bases in the middle. The CDR3 is made up of 14 amino acids. In DNA form, the CDR3 reads TGTGCCAGCAGCTTGGGTCAGCATAACACTGAAGCTTTCTTT. Its protein is CASSLGQHNTEAFF.

The rearrangement uses TRBV20-1 and TRBJ2-7; D is unresolved. This CDR3 contains 11 residues. V gave up 2 bases and J gave up 3 bases, with 5 bases separating them. Germline V CDR1 and CDR2: DFQATT, SNEGSKA (reference sequence). The CDR3 loop is CSARKNYEQYF. In DNA form, the CDR3 reads TGCAGTGCTAGAAAAAACTACGAGCAGTACTTC.

CDR3 sequence reads: CASTDRGRENTEAFF. The CDR3 nucleotides read TGTGCCAGTACGGATAGGGGCAGGGAGAACACTGAAGCTTTCTTT. V is TRBV19 and J is TRBJ1-1, with TRBD1 as a possible D gene (5 bases). V was shortened by 7 bases and J by 1 base, with 16 bases between the two germline ends. Germline CDR1 reads LNHDA; CDR2 reads SQIVND (reference sequence). The CDR3 is made up of 15 amino acids.

The V call is TRBV7-9, the J call TRBJ2-5; TRBD2 agrees at 11 bases. Trimming removed 1 base from V and 1 base from J; junction bases left unmatched: 5. The CDR3 runs 17 residues. Germline lookup yields CDR1 SEHNR and CDR2 FQNEAQ (reference sequence). DNA of the CDR3: TGTGCCAGCAGCTTAGGGGGACTAGCGGCCAGCCAAGAGACCCAGTACTTC. The encoded protein is CASSLGGLAASQETQYF.

The chain couples TRBV9 to TRBJ2-7; 9 bases are shared with TRBD2. The CDR3 is made up of 15 amino acids. Germline lookup yields CDR1 SGDLS and CDR2 YYNGEE. V was clipped by 3 bases and J by 6 bases; unmatched bases: 10. CDR3 in DNA: TGTGCCAGCAGCGGCGGAGTAGCGGGAGTTTCCGAGCAGTACTTC. It specifies CASSGGVAGVSEQYF.

V gene TRBV6-1 combines with J gene TRBJ2-7; tentative D call: TRBD1 (6 bases). The V gene's germline CDR1 is MNHNS and CDR2 SASEGT. Trimming removed 5 bases at V and 9 bases at J, with 14 bases between. CDR3 length: 12 residues. The CDR3 region has the DNA TGTGCCAGCAGTCTCCGGACAGTGGGGCAGTACTTC. Amino acids: CASSLRTVGQYF.

This chain links TRBV7-2 with TRBJ2-2; 14 bases agree with TRBD2. Germline CDR1 is SGHTA and CDR2 is FQGNSA. The CDR3 is made up of 19 amino acids. V lost 5 bases, J lost 0 bases, and 8 bases stayed unmatched. CDR3 region: CASSRPRLAGGSNTGELFF. CDR3 nucleotides: TGTGCCAGCAGCCGCCCCCGACTAGCGGGAGGGTCGAACACCGGGGAGCTGTTTTTT.

The rearrangement links TRBV23-1 to TRBJ2-7; D is possibly TRBD1 (5 bases). TRBV23-1 is noted as an ORF with a role that remains uncertain. The CDR3 contains 16 residues. V gave up 2 bases and J gave up 2 bases, with 16 bases separating them. CDR3 amino acids: CASSQARQLSTYEQYF. In DNA, the CDR3 is TGCGCCAGCAGTCAAGCCCGACAGTTATCCACCTACGAGCAGTACTTC.

The chain links TRBV5-1 to TRBJ2-1, with 7 bases identical to TRBD2. Germline V lookup: CDR1 SGHRS, CDR2 YFSETQ. Losses at the gene ends were 1 base for V and 4 bases for J; bases not matched to a gene: 8. The CDR3 is 16 amino acids. CDR3 region: CASSLLGLPLYNEQFF. In DNA, the CDR3 is TGCGCCAGCAGCTTGCTGGGACTACCACTATACAATGAGCAGTTCTTC.

The chain combines TRBV28 with TRBJ2-3; TRBD1 is a possible D gene (5 bases). The CDR3 sequence is 16 residues long. Germline CDR1 MDHEN, CDR2 SYDVKM. The ends were cut back, 8 bases at V and 0 bases at J, with 18 bases in the middle. In nucleotides, the CDR3 is TGTGCCAGCTCCGTGAGGTCCCCAGGGAGCACAGATACGCAGTATTTT. This encodes CASSVRSPGSTDTQYF.